Below are 31 T cell receptor beta chains sequenced from a single sample in a study of T cell responses to AZD1222 COVID-19 vaccine. Profiled with immunoSEQ multiplex PCR; TCRdb holds only in-frame clones, not every one. The sample shows some 80,000 clones, approximately 90% of them seen only once. This sample comprised peripheral blood, obtained on day 0 of AZD1222 vaccination. The origin of the receptors is an adult in good health.

The rearrangement links TRBV5-4 to TRBJ2-4, with D unresolved. V lost 4 bases to trimming and J lost 11 bases, with 16 bases between them. Germline loops: CDR1 SGHNT, CDR2 YYREEE (reference sequence). This CDR3 has 13 residues. The CDR3 DNA sequence: TGTGCCAGCAGCCAGCCTCCCAGCCCCCTTCAGTACTTC. Amino acids: CASSQPPSPLQYF.

The chain uses TRBV12-3 or TRBV12-4 and TRBJ1-5; no definite D call. This CDR3 has 12 amino acids. The V and J ends lost 6 bases and 7 bases respectively, with 10 bases between them. The DNA for the CDR3 is TGTGCCAGCAGCCTCCCATACCAGCCCCAGCATTTT. Protein product: CASSLPYQPQHF.

CDR3 bases: TGTGCCAGCAGCGCCCCCGGGGGGGCTGTTGAGCAGTTCTTC. Its translation is CASSAPGGAVEQFF. V gene TRBV9 combines with J gene TRBJ2-1; 8 nucleotides line up with TRBD2. V lost 3 bases and J lost 9; bases outside the gene matches: 8. The germline V gene has CDR1 SGDLS and CDR2 YYNGEE. The CDR3 spans 14 residues.

The V call is TRBV15, the J call TRBJ2-1; 7 nucleotides align to TRBD1. The junction had 3 bases not matched to a gene; V was cut back by 0 bases and J by 4 bases. The CDR3 covers 15 residues. Germline CDR1 is LNHNV and CDR2 is YYDKDF (reference sequence). The CDR3 loop reads CATSREQGSYNEQFF. CDR3 nucleotide sequence: TGTGCCACCAGCAGAGAACAGGGGAGTTACAATGAGCAGTTCTTC. Full variable domain (remainder filled in from reference TRBV15 and TRBJ2-1): DAMVIQNPRYQVTQFGKPVTLSCSQTLNHNVMYWYQQKSSQAPKLLFHYYDKDFNNEADTPDNFQSRRPNTSFCFLDIRSPGLGDTAMYLCATSREQGSYNEQFFGPGTRLTVL.

The genes are TRBV5-1 and TRBJ1-2, with D hard to call. Per the germline V gene, CDR1 is SGHRS and CDR2 is YFSETQ. The CDR3 has 16 amino acids. Trimming took off 1 base at V and 1 base at J, with 14 bases between the two ends. The CDR3: CASSLSGIAINYGYTF. CDR3 DNA: TGCGCCAGCAGCTTGTCAGGAATCGCGATTAACTATGGCTACACCTTC.

Only one count was recorded for this clone. This chain connects TRBV7-2 to TRBJ1-1, with D hard to call. Trimming took off 0 bases at V and 0 bases at J, with 17 bases between the two ends. CDR1 and CDR2 from the germline V gene are SGHTA and FQGNSA. This CDR3 contains 18 residues. This chain's CDR3 is CASSLAPVGTMMNTEAFF. CDR3 nucleotides: TGTGCCAGCAGCTTAGCGCCAGTCGGCACAATGATGAACACTGAAGCTTTCTTT.

This chain joins TRBV9 and TRBJ1-1, with D possibly matching TRBD1 (5 bases). Trimming took off 2 bases at V and 1 base at J, with 6 bases between the two ends. The V gene's germline CDR1 is SGDLS and CDR2 YYNGEE. This CDR3 is 13 amino acids long. The CDR3 region is CASSVRANTEAFF. DNA of the CDR3: TGTGCCAGCAGCGTCAGGGCGAACACTGAAGCTTTCTTT.

The V gene is TRBV6-5, the J gene TRBJ1-1, with 7 bases fitting TRBD1. This CDR3 spans 13 amino acids. CDR1 is MNHEY and CDR2 is SVGAGI in the germline V gene. With V trimmed by 6 bases and J by 1 base, 2 bases remained unmatched. The CDR3 here is CASRWTGNTEAFF. CDR3 in DNA: TGTGCCAGCAGATGGACAGGGAACACTGAAGCTTTCTTT.

This chain connects TRBV5-4 to TRBJ1-6, with 7 bases aligning to TRBD1. Germline V gives CDR1 SGHNT, CDR2 YYREEE (reference sequence). The CDR3 sequence is 15 residues long. Germline trimming cut 4 bases from V and 9 bases from J; bases unmatched to any gene: 10. The CDR3 sequence is CASSISDRDFSPLHF. CDR3 bases: TGTGCCAGCAGCATTTCCGACAGGGATTTTTCACCCCTCCACTTT.

V is TRBV7-9 and J is TRBJ1-1; D uncertain. Germline-derived CDR1 and CDR2 are SEHNR and FQNEAQ (reference sequence). This CDR3 has 13 amino acids. Trimming cost V 3 bases and J 4 bases, with 9 bases left between them. CDR3 in DNA: TGTGCCAGCAGCTTTGGGGAAATCACTGAAGCTTTCTTT. It specifies CASSFGEITEAFF.

The V and J genes are TRBV6-5 and TRBJ1-2; D is uncertain. CDR1 and CDR2 (germline): MNHEY, SVGAGI. V was cut by 8 bases and J by 4 bases, with 17 bases left in between. The length of the CDR3 is 14 residues. This chain's CDR3 is CASRSSGTLYGYTF. The CDR3 nucleotides read TGTGCCAGCCGAAGTTCTGGAACACTCTATGGCTACACCTTC.

This chain uses TRBV2 with TRBJ1-1, with 9 bases that match TRBD1. The CDR3 has 12 amino acids. V dropped 8 bases and J dropped 4; count of bases not matched to a gene: 2. In germline, CDR1 is SNHLY, CDR2 FYNNEI. CDR3 region: CASDRGSTEAFF. CDR3 DNA sequence: TGTGCCAGCGACAGGGGGAGCACTGAAGCTTTCTTT.

The chain recombines TRBV28 with TRBJ1-1, with 7 bases matching TRBD1. With 7 bases clipped from V and 1 base from J, the junction kept 6 bases outside the gene matches. The CDR3 has 14 amino acids. CDR1 and CDR2 from the germline V gene are MDHEN and SYDVKM. CDR3 sequence: CASTGDRRNTEAFF. The CDR3 DNA follows: TGTGCCAGCACCGGGGACAGAAGGAACACTGAAGCTTTCTTT.

The rearrangement joins TRBV18 to TRBJ2-7, with 8 bases that match TRBD1. This CDR3 has 16 amino acids. Germline loops: CDR1 KGHSH, CDR2 LQKENI. The ends lost 4 bases at V and 0 bases at J; junction bases unmatched: 8. CDR3 residues: CASSLLTGGNSYEQYF. CDR3 nucleotide sequence: TGTGCCAGCTCACTACTTACAGGGGGTAACTCCTACGAGCAGTACTTC.

The J gene is TRBJ1-4, the V gene TRBV2, with unresolved D. In germline, CDR1 is SNHLY, CDR2 FYNNEI. There are 13 residues in the CDR3. The ends were cut back, 7 bases at V and 6 bases at J, with 12 bases in the middle. The CDR3, as DNA: TGTGCCAGCACATTACCGGGTCATGAAAAACTGTTTTTT. This encodes CASTLPGHEKLFF.

The chain uses TRBV7-8 and TRBJ1-5; D gene uncertain. CDR1 is SGHVS and CDR2 is FQNEAQ in the germline V gene. There are 15 residues in the CDR3. Trimming pared 6 bases from V and 2 bases from J, leaving 14 bases between. CDR3 sequence (DNA): TGTGCCAGCAGTCTCGGAGTAGGTGGCAATCAGCCCCAGCATTTT. It specifies CASSLGVGGNQPQHF. The full variable domain, completed using reference TRBV7-8 and TRBJ1-5, is GAGVSQSPRYKVAKRGQDVALRCDPISGHVSLFWYQQALGQGPEFLTYFQNEAQLDKSGLPSDRFFAERPEGSVSTLKIQRTQQEDSAVYLCASSLGVGGNQPQHFGDGTRLSIL.

The sample holds a few counts of this clone. The chain is built from TRBV2 and TRBJ1-4; no firm D call. Germline CDR1 SNHLY, CDR2 FYNNEI. This CDR3 is 12 amino acids long. V gave up 7 bases and J gave up 8 bases, with 11 bases separating them. DNA of the CDR3: TGTGCCAGCAAACACAACGGCGAAAAACTGTTTTTT. Amino acids: CASKHNGEKLFF.

This chain uses TRBV7-3 with TRBJ1-1, with D perhaps matching TRBD1 (5 bases). The CDR3 totals 13 residues. The V gene lost 2 bases and the J gene lost 2 bases, with 6 bases spanning the gap. Per germline, CDR1 SGHTA and CDR2 FQGTGA. The CDR3 nucleotides read TGTGCCAGCAGCTTACAGGGAAACACTGAAGCTTTCTTT. Its translation: CASSLQGNTEAFF.

The chain uses TRBV4-3 and TRBJ2-1; the D gene could be TRBD1 or TRBD2 (5 bases each). The CDR3 sequence is 15 residues long. In germline, CDR1 is LGHNA, CDR2 YSLEER. Trimming took 1 base from V and 8 from J, leaving 15 bases between them. CDR3 nucleotide sequence: TGCGCCAGCAGCCAAGGGCTGGGGGTGCTCGATGAGCAGTTCTTC. Amino acids: CASSQGLGVLDEQFF.

This rearrangement joins TRBV7-9 to TRBJ2-5; tentatively, D is TRBD2 (6 bases). V was trimmed by 5 bases and J by 1 base, leaving 14 bases between them. The length of the CDR3 is 15 residues. Per the germline V gene, CDR1 is SEHNR and CDR2 is FQNEAQ (reference sequence). Written as DNA, the CDR3 is TGTGCCAGCAGCCCCGGGACTCAAATCCAAGAGACCCAGTACTTC. Residues: CASSPGTQIQETQYF. Full variable domain (missing parts from reference TRBV7-9 and TRBJ2-5): DTGVSQNPRHKITKRGQNVTFRCDPISEHNRLYWYRQTLGQGPEFLTYFQNEAQLEKSRLLSDRFSAERPKGSFSTLEIQRTEQGDSAMYLCASSPGTQIQETQYFGPGTRLLVL.

Notes on this clone: Other nucleotide sequences from this sample produce the same CDR3. This chain uses TRBV5-1 with TRBJ1-1; D not certain. Deletions cut 4 bases from V and 4 bases from J, with 8 bases between. This CDR3 is 12 amino acids long. Germline CDR1 is SGHRS and CDR2 is YFSETQ. CDR3 sequence (DNA): TGCGCCAGCAGCCCCCTTGGCACTGAAGCTTTCTTT. Protein product: CASSPLGTEAFF.

This clone was counted only a few times. The chain has TRBV5-5 and TRBJ1-1, with 7 bases matching TRBD1. Per the germline V gene, CDR1 is SGHKS and CDR2 is YYEKEE (reference sequence). The CDR3 covers 14 residues. Unmatched junction bases numbered 3, after V lost 4 bases and J lost 0 bases. The CDR3 DNA follows: TGTGCCAGCAGCCGGGGACAGTTGAACACTGAAGCTTTCTTT. Its protein is CASSRGQLNTEAFF.

This rearrangement joins TRBV28 to TRBJ2-1; TRBD2 aligns across 14 bases. Germline V gene sequence: CDR1 MDHEN, CDR2 SYDVKM. The junction had 4 bases not matched to a gene; V was cut back by 2 bases and J by 4 bases. The CDR3 length is 17 residues. This chain's CDR3 is CASSLVGLAGGYNEQFF. In DNA, the CDR3 is TGTGCCAGCAGTTTAGTCGGACTAGCGGGGGGATACAATGAGCAGTTCTTC.

V usage is TRBV7-9 and J usage is TRBJ1-1; no firm D call. Trimming cost V 4 bases and J 3 bases, with 6 bases left between them. CDR1 and CDR2 from the germline V gene are SEHNR and FQNEAQ (reference sequence). The CDR3 runs 12 residues. CDR3 nucleotide sequence: TGTGCCAGCAGCTATGGAGACACTGAAGCTTTCTTT. Encoded protein: CASSYGDTEAFF.

This CDR3 reads CASSQSPGNTIYF. CDR3 in DNA: TGCGCCAGCAGTCAATCGCCCGGAAACACCATATATTTT. The V and J genes are TRBV23-1 and TRBJ1-3; no clear D. TRBV23-1 is flagged as an ORF with uncertain function. V was shortened by 0 bases and J by 4 bases, with 4 bases between the two germline ends. The CDR3 length is 13 residues.

This clone turned up a few times. J is TRBJ2-2 and V is TRBV24-1; D gene ambiguous. The germline V and J ends were trimmed by 5 bases and 5 bases, with 8 bases remaining between them. CDR3 size: 13 residues. CDR1 and CDR2 (germline): KGHDR, SFDVKD. This chain's CDR3 is CATSVQFTGELFF. The CDR3 DNA is TGTGCCACCAGTGTGCAATTTACCGGGGAGCTGTTTTTT.

This clone showed up just a few times. The chain recombines TRBV2 with TRBJ1-5; perhaps TRBD1 as D (5 bases). The ends were cut back, 3 bases at V and 4 bases at J, with 7 bases in the middle. Germline values: CDR1 SNHLY, CDR2 FYNNEI. This CDR3 is 13 amino acids long. CDR3 protein: CASSDRENQPQHF. The CDR3 bases are TGTGCCAGCAGTGACAGGGAAAATCAGCCCCAGCATTTT. The whole variable domain, filled in from reference TRBV2 and TRBJ1-5, reads EPEVTQTPSHQVTQMGQEVILRCVPISNHLYFYWYRQILGQKVEFLVSFYNNEISEKSEIFDDQFSVERPDGSNFTLKIRSTKLEDSAMYFCASSDRENQPQHFGDGTRLSIL.

CDR3 in amino acids: CASSPGGTRLNEQFF. CDR3 DNA sequence: TGTGCCAGCAGCCCGGGCGGGACTAGACTTAATGAGCAGTTCTTC. This chain joins TRBV5-4 and TRBJ2-1; 8 bases are shared with TRBD2. V shed 4 bases and J 7 bases; nucleotides not matched to a gene: 10. In germline, CDR1 is SGHNT, CDR2 YYREEE (reference sequence). The CDR3 loop spans 15 amino acids. Supplemented by reference TRBV5-4 and TRBJ2-1, the full variable domain reads ETGVTQSPTHLIKTRGQQVTLRCSSQSGHNTVSWYQQALGQGPQFIFQYYREEENGRGNFPPRFSGLQFPNYSSELNVNALELDDSALYLCASSPGGTRLNEQFFGPGTRLTVL.

The gene calls are TRBV19 and TRBJ1-1; TRBD1 might be the D (5 bases). The CDR3 is made up of 13 amino acids. CDR1 is LNHDA, CDR2 SQIVND, per germline (reference sequence). The V gene lost 8 bases and the J gene lost 4 bases, with 14 bases spanning the gap. This chain's CDR3 is CASLRVGVTEAFF. The CDR3 region has the DNA TGTGCCAGTCTCAGGGTTGGGGTCACTGAAGCTTTCTTT.

The chain uses TRBV30 and TRBJ1-5, with D tentatively TRBD1 (6 bases). The CDR3 sequence is 18 residues long. Looked up from germline, CDR1 is GTSNPN and CDR2 is SVGIG (reference sequence). The ends were cut back, 2 bases at V and 4 bases at J, with 24 bases in the middle. CDR3 amino acids: CAWSPYYPRQAENQPQHF. CDR3 nucleotide sequence: TGTGCCTGGAGTCCTTATTACCCTCGACAGGCGGAAAATCAGCCCCAGCATTTT.

The CDR3 loop reads CASSFGLAGGPSSYEQYF. In DNA form, the CDR3 reads TGTGCCAGCAGCTTTGGACTAGCGGGGGGGCCGAGCTCCTACGAGCAGTACTTC. The chain employs TRBV11-2 and TRBJ2-7, with 15 nucleotides matching TRBD2. Germline V gene sequence: CDR1 SGHAT, CDR2 FQNNGV. V shed 3 bases and J 0 bases; nucleotides not matched to a gene: 6. The CDR3 covers 18 residues.